This T cell receptor beta chain was identified during a study of Ad26.COV2.S vaccination and SARS-CoV-2 variants. Findings and limits, study-wide: Vaccine recipients surpassed placebo recipients in spike-specific TCR breadth.

In regard to this clone: The target antigen is unknown.

Here immunoSEQ multiplex PCR was the method, and the copy in TCRdb shows in-frame clones only, minus some. The sample shows a few hundred thousand clones, around 88% of them seen only once. CDR3 size: 15 residues. Trimming removed 8 bases from V and 7 bases from J, with 18 bases in between. Per the germline V gene, CDR1 is LNHDA and CDR2 is SQIVND (reference sequence). Treatment noted: some 19 received Ad26.COV2.S at low or high dose, single or two shots; several received placebo; per-sample allocation not given. Sampling was performed 63 days after the first vaccine or placebo injection. An 18-55-year-old adult in Boston served as donor.

The chain joins TRBV19 to TRBJ1-6; no clear D. Specimen: peripheral blood, collected in a trial of Ad26.COV2.S vaccine versus placebo. This clonotype was sampled from a person aged 18 to 65 who received the Ad26.COV2.S COVID-19 vaccine or a placebo. CDR3 in DNA: TGTGCCAGTGCCGTCGGAAGCGGGCTCAATTCACCCCTCCACTTT. Amino acid sequence: CASAVGSGLNSPLHF.